The 4 T cell receptor beta chains listed next were all sequenced from one sample in a study of shared clonotypes between healthy human individuals. Assay used: immunoSEQ multiplex PCR; TCRdb lists only in-frame clones, some missing. The sample shows about 510,000 clones, approximately 79% of them seen only once. Input material: PBMCs. Receptors were obtained from a woman in her thirties or forties in good health. Some clones in this sample may be carry-over from other donors' samples.

The genes are TRBV4-2 and TRBJ2-3; no clear D. Trimming left V 1 base short and J 1 base short, with 6 bases between. CDR1 is LGHNA and CDR2 is YNFKEQ in the germline V gene. The CDR3 is made up of 14 amino acids. The CDR3 sequence is CASSQVLGTDTQYF. The CDR3 DNA reads TGTGCCAGCAGCCAAGTTCTGGGCACAGATACGCAGTATTTT.

The chain has TRBV30 and TRBJ2-7; possibly TRBD1 or TRBD2 for D (7 bases each). The CDR3 has 16 residues. Trimming removed 4 bases at V and 1 base at J, with 20 bases between. CDR1 is GTSNPN, CDR2 SVGIG, per germline (reference sequence). Here the CDR3 reads CAWNKRGRGGSYEQYF. The CDR3 nucleotides are TGTGCCTGGAACAAACGGGGCAGGGGGGGATCCTACGAGCAGTACTTC.

In this sample, this clone turned up a few times. A far larger clone is just one base off, so this is likely a read error. In DNA form, the CDR3 reads TGTGCCAGCAGCCAAGGACAGGGGGCAGGCGAGCAGTACTTC. Amino acid sequence: CASSQGQGAGEQYF. The rearrangement links TRBV14 to TRBJ2-7; 10 positions match TRBD1. J was trimmed by 6 bases and V by 1 base; bases with no gene match: 3. Germline lookup yields CDR1 SGHDN and CDR2 FVKESK. The CDR3 has 14 amino acids.

The chain recombines TRBV7-6 with TRBJ2-2, with 10 nucleotides matching TRBD2. Per germline, CDR1 SGHVS and CDR2 FNYEAQ. CDR3 length: 18 amino acids. V lost 1 base and J lost 4; bases outside the gene matches: 9. CDR3 protein: CASSLVGAGGRGTGELFF. The DNA of the CDR3 is TGTGCCAGCAGCTTAGTCGGAGCGGGAGGGCGTGGCACCGGGGAGCTGTTTTTT.